This paragraph reports one TCR beta chain. Patients of the Seattle cohort, enrolled during active infection, were followed longitudinally. Trimming at V came to 6 bases and at J to 2 bases, leaving 9 bases not matched to a gene. CDR3 length equals 16 residues. In germline, CDR1 is MNHEY, CDR2 SMNVEV (reference sequence). This sample was taken from a study of blood T cell repertoires in COVID-19. Study summary: Material from acute and convalescent COVID-19 was sourced from the United States, Italy and Spain. Nucleic acid was either cDNA or gDNA, and it came from T cells, B-cell-depleted T cells, or PBMCs.

TCRdb's copy holds only in-frame clones and misses some; the assay was immunoSEQ multiplex PCR. The data hold roughly 190,000 clones, with 94% observed a single time. Specimen: peripheral blood. This sequence was found in a young man with COVID-19, enrolled during active disease. V gene TRBV27 combines with J gene TRBJ2-1; 8 nucleotides line up with TRBD2. The CDR3 region has the DNA TGTGCCAGCAGCGTCCTGGGACTAGGAGCCTACAATGAGCAGTTCTTC. As protein: CASSVLGLGAYNEQFF.